Reported below is one T cell receptor beta chain. Its antigen is as yet unknown. Trimming shortened V by 4 bases and J by 3 bases, and 7 bases separated the two germline ends. Germline CDR1 SGHTA, CDR2 FQGNSA. The CDR3 totals 13 residues. These data belong to a study of cytomegalovirus exposure and HLA in healthy donors. Turning to the study itself: From 150 million to 200 million T cells, an earlier analysis saw 110 million or so unique TCR beta sequences.

Amplification used 60 Vbeta primers and 13 Jbeta primers. The method was immunoSEQ multiplex PCR; TCRdb's version includes in-frame clones alone and lacks a portion of them. The table includes 130,000 or so clones, 70% to 90% detected once. Findings of the study overall: The study flagged about 160 TCR beta chains as cytomegalovirus-associated. In vitro, three CMV-associated chains proved specific for CMV antigens. The study dropped some indistinguishable V segments, TRBV6-2 and TRBV6-3 among them.

This chain uses TRBV7-2 with TRBJ1-5; TRBD1 is a possible D gene (6 bases). The sequenced sample consisted of PBMCs. The origin of this receptor is a man in his forties or fifties in good health and CMV-seronegative. The CDR3 here is CASSWGLNQPQHF. DNA of the CDR3: TGTGCCAGCAGCTGGGGGCTCAATCAGCCCCAGCATTTT. Together with reference TRBV7-2 and TRBJ1-5, the CDR3 gives the full variable domain: GAGVSQSPSNKVTEKGKDVELRCDPISGHTALYWYRQSLGQGLEFLIYFQGNSAPDKSGLPSDRFSAERTGGSVSTLTIQRTQQEDSAVYLCASSWGLNQPQHFGDGTRLSIL.